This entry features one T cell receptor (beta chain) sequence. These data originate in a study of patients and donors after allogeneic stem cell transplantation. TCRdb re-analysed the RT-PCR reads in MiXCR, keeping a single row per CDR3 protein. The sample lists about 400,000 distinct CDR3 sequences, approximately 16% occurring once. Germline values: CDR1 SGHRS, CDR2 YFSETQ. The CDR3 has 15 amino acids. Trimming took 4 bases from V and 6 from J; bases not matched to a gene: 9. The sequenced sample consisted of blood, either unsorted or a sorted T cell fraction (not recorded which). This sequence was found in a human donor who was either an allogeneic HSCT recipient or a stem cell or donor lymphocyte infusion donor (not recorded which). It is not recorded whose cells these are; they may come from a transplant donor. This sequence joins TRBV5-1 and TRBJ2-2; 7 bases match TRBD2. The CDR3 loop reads CASSRPREPAGELFF. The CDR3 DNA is TGCGCCAGCAGCAGACCGCGGGAGCCGGCCGGGGAGCTGTTTTTT.